This T cell receptor beta chain was sequenced during a study of monozygotic twins with inflammatory bowel disease. Study-level results: Repertoires of patients may have been made more variable by differing immunosuppressive treatments.

Turning to this clonotype: What it recognizes is unknown.

Template switching was used to attach UMIs, which incorporated a 6-nucleotide sample barcode. No DNA is given; TCRdb re-called the 5' RACE reads and lists each CDR3 protein once. Its clone listing holds 200,000 to 250,000 distinct CDR3 sequences. The sequence was obtained from a human donor with ulcerative colitis or Crohn's disease, or a healthy co-twin of an affected twin (not recorded which). Sequencing was done on a sample of blood.

CDR3 in amino acids: CSADAGLGTDTQYF. The chain uses TRBV20-1 and TRBJ2-3. CDR1 and CDR2 (germline): DFQATT, SNEGSKA (reference sequence). The CDR3 is made up of 14 amino acids.